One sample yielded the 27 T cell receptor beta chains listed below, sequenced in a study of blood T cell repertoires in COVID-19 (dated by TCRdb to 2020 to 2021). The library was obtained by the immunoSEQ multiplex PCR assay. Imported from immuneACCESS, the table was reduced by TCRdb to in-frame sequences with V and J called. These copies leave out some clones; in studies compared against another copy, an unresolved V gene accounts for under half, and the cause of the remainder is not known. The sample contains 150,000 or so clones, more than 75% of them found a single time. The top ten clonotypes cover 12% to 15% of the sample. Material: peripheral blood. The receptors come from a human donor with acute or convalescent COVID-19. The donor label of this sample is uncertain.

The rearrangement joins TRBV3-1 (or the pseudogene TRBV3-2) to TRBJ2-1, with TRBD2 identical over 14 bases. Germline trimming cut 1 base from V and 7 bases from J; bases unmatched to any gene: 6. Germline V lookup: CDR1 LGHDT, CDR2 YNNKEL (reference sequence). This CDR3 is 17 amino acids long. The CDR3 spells CASSQGLAGGPGNEQFF. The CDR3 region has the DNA TGTGCCAGCAGCCAAGGACTAGCGGGGGGGCCGGGTAATGAGCAGTTCTTC.

CDR3 coding DNA: TGTGCCAGCAGCGTAGCCGACAGAGCTTTGGGCTACACCTTC. Translated, it gives CASSVADRALGYTF. V is TRBV9 and J is TRBJ1-2; the D gene is possibly TRBD1 (5 bases). The CDR3 consists of 14 residues. CDR1 SGDLS and CDR2 YYNGEE come from the germline V gene. V lost 0 bases, J lost 8 bases, and 14 bases lay in between.

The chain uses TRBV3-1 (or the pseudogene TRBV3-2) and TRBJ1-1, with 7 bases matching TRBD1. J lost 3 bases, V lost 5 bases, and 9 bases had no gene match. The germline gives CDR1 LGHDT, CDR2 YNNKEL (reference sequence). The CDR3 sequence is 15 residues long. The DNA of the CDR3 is TGTGCCAGCAGCACACAACAGGGGTTGGACACTGAAGCTTTCTTT. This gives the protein CASSTQQGLDTEAFF.

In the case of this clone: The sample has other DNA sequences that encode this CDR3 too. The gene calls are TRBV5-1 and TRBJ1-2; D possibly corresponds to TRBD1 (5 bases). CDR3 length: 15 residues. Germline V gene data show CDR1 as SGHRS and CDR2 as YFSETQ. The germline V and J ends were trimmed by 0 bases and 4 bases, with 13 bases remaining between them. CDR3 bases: TGCGCCAGCAGCTTGGACGGAGACAGAGCCTATGGCTACACCTTC. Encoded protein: CASSLDGDRAYGYTF.

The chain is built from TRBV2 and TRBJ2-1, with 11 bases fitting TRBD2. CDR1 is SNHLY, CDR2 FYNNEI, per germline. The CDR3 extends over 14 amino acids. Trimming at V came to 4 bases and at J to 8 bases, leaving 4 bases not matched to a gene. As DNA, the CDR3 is TGTGCCAGCAGTGCTCTAGCGGGGGGCTATGAGCAGTTCTTC. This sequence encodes CASSALAGGYEQFF.

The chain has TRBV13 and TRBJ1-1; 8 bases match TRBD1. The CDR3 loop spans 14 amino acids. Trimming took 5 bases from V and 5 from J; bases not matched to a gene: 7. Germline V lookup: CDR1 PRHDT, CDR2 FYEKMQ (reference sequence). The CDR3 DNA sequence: TGTGCCAGCAGCCATCCCACAGGGGGGACTGAAGCTTTCTTT. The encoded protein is CASSHPTGGTEAFF.

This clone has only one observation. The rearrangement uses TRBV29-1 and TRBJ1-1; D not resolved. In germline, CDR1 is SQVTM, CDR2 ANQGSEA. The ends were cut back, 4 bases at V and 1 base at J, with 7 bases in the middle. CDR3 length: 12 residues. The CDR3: CSVASGNTEAFF. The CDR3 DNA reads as TGCAGCGTTGCCTCGGGGAACACTGAAGCTTTCTTT. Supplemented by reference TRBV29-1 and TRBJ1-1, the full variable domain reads SAVISQKPSRDICQRGTSLTIQCQVDSQVTMMFWYRQQPGQSLTLIATANQGSEATYESGFVIDKFPISRPNLTFSTLTVSNMSPEDSSIYLCSVASGNTEAFFGQGTRLTVV.

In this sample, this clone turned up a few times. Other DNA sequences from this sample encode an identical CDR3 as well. CDR3 residues: CASSVNRGYEQYF. CDR3 nucleotide sequence: TGTGCCAGTTCCGTCAACAGGGGATACGAGCAGTACTTC. V gene TRBV11-2 combines with J gene TRBJ2-7, with 7 bases lining up with TRBD1. The V segment lost 9 bases and the J segment 4 bases; nucleotides outside the gene matches: 9. Germline CDR1 and CDR2: SGHAT and FQNNGV. This CDR3 region has 13 residues.

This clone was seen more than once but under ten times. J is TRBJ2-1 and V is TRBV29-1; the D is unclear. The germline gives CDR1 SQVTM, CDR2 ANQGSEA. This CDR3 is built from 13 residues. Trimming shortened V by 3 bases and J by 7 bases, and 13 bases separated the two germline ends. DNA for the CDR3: TGCAGCGTTGAGGATTACAGTCCAAATGAGCAGTTCTTC. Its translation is CSVEDYSPNEQFF.

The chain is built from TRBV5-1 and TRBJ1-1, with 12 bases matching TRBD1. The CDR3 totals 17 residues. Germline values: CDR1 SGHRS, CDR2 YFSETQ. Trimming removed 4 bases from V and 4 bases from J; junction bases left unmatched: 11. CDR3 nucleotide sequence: TGCGCCAGCAGCGGCGGGACAGGGGGCGCCGGGGGCACTGAAGCTTTCTTT. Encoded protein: CASSGGTGGAGGTEAFF. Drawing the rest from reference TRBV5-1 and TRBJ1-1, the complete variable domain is KAGVTQTPRYLIKTRGQQVTLSCSPISGHRSVSWYQQTPGQGLQFLFEYFSETQRNKGNFPGRFSGRQFSNSRSEMNVSTLELGDSALYLCASSGGTGGAGGTEAFFGQGTRLTVV.

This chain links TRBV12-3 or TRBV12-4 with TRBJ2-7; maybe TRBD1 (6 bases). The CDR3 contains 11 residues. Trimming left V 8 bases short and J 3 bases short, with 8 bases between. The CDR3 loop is CASQTGYEQYF. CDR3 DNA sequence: TGTGCCAGCCAGACAGGCTACGAGCAGTACTTC.

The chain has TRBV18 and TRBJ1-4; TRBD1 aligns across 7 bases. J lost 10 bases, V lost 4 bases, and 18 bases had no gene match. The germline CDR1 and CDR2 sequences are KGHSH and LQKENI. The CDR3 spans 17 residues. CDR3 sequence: CASSLAGQTYNSLKLFF. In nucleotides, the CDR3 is TGTGCCAGCTCACTGGCGGGACAGACGTACAACAGCCTAAAACTGTTTTTT.

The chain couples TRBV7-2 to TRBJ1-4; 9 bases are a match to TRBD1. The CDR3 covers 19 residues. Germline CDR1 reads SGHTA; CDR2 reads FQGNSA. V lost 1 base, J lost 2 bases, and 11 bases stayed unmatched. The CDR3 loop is CASSLGTGVGGGTNEKLFF. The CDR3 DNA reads TGTGCCAGCAGCTTAGGGACAGGGGTAGGGGGTGGGACTAATGAAAAACTGTTTTTT.

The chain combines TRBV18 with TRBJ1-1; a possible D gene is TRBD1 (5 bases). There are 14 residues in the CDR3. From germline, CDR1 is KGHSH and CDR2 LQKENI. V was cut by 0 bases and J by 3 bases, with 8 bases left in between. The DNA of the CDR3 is TGTGCCAGCTCACCACCTCCGGGGGACACTGAAGCTTTCTTT. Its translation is CASSPPPGDTEAFF.

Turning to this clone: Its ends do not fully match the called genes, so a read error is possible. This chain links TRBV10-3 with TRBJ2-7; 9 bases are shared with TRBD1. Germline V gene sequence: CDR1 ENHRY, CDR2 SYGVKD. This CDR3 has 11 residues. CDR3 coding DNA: TGTGCCATCAGTGAAGGGGACAGGGCAACCTTC. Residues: CAISEGDRATF.

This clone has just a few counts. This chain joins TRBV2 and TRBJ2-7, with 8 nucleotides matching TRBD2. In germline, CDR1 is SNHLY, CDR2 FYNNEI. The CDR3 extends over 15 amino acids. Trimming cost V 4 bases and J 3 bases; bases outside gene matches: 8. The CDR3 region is CASSGQSGGNYEQYF. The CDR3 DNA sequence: TGTGCCAGCAGTGGACAAAGCGGGGGCAACTACGAGCAGTACTTC.

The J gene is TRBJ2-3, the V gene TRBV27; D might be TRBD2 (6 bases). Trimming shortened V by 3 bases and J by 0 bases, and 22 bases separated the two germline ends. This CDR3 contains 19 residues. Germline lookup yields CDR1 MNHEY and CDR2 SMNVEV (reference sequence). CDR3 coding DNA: TGTGCCAGCAGTTTGAACCAACCCCGACTAGACCCTAGCACAGATACGCAGTATTTT. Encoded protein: CASSLNQPRLDPSTDTQYF.

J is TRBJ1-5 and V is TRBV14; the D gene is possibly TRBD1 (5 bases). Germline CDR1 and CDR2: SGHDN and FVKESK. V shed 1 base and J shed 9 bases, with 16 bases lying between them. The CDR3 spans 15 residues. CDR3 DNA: TGTGCCAGCAGCCAAGGAGTTGCTATCGGGGGGCCCCAGCATTTT. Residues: CASSQGVAIGGPQHF.

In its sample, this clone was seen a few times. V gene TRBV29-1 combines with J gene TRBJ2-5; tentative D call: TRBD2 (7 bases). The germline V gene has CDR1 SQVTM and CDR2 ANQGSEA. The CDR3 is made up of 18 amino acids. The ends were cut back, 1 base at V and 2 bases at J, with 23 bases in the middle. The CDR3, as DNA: TGCAGCGTTGAAGGCGGCAGGCCAGGGGAGGGCCTACAAGAGACCCAGTACTTC. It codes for CSVEGGRPGEGLQETQYF.

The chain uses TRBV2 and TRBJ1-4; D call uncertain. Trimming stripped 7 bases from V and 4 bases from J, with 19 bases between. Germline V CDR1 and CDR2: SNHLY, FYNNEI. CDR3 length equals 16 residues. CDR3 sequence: CASNRMNGGSNEKLFF. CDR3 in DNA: TGTGCCAGCAACCGGATGAATGGAGGGAGTAATGAAAAACTGTTTTTT.

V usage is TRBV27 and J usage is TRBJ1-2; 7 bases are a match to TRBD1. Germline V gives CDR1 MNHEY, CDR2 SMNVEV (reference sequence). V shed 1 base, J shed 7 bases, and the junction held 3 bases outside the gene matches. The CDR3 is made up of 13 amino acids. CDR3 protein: CASSLYAGGGYTF. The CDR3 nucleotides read TGTGCCAGCAGTTTATATGCAGGGGGTGGCTACACCTTC.

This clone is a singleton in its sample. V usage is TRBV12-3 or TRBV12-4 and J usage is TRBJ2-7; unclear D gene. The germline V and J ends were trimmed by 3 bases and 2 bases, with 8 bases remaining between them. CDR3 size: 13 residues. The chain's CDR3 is CASSLGRTYEQYF. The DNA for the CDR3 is TGTGCCAGCAGTTTGGGCCGGACCTACGAGCAGTACTTC.

DNA of the CDR3: TGCGCCAGCAGCCAGCTGGGTCAGGGGGGCCAAGAGACCCAGTACTTC. Translating it yields CASSQLGQGGQETQYF. This chain links TRBV4-1 with TRBJ2-5; perhaps TRBD1 as D (7 bases). V lost 3 bases and J 1 base, leaving 15 bases between the germline ends. The CDR3 contains 16 residues. The germline CDR1 and CDR2 sequences are MGHRA and YSYEKL.

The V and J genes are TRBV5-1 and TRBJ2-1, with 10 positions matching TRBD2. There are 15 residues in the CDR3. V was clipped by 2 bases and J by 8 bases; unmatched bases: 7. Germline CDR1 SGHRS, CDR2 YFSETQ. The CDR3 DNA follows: TGCGCCAGCAGCTTTCAGCGGGGGGGCCTCGATGAGCAGTTCTTC. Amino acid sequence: CASSFQRGGLDEQFF.

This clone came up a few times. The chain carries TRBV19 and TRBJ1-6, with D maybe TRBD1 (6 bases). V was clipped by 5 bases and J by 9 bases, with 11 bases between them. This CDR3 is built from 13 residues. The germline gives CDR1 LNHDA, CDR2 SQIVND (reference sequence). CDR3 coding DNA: TGTGCCAGTAGTCCCCAGGGGTTTTCACCCCTCCACTTT. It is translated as CASSPQGFSPLHF.

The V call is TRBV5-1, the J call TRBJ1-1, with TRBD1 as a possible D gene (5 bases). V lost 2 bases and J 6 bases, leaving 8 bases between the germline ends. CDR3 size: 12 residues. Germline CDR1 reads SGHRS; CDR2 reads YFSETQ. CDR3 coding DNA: TGCGCCAGCAGCTTCAAGGGGCCTGAAGCTTTCTTT. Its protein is CASSFKGPEAFF.

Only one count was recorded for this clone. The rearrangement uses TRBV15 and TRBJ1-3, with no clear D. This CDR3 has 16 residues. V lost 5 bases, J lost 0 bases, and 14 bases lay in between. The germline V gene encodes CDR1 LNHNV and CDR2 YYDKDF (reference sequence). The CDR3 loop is CATSARGPSSGNTIYF. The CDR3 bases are TGTGCCACCAGCGCTCGGGGTCCGAGCTCTGGAAACACCATATATTTT. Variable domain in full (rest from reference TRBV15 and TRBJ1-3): DAMVIQNPRYQVTQFGKPVTLSCSQTLNHNVMYWYQQKSSQAPKLLFHYYDKDFNNEADTPDNFQSRRPNTSFCFLDIRSPGLGDTAMYLCATSARGPSSGNTIYFGEGSWLTVV.